Reported below is one T cell receptor beta chain. Its target is not known. Trimming removed 0 bases at V and 5 bases at J, with 7 bases between. The CDR3 has 13 residues. Germline CDR1 and CDR2: MGHRA and YSYEKL. Time point described: baseline, week 1 (first vaccination visit). Treatment described: pre-vaccination baseline after standard-of-care therapy. Diagnosis in the donors showed new WHO grade 3 or 4 astrocytomas that were IDH1-mutant and ATRX-lost. These data are taken from a study of a mutant IDH1 vaccine in newly diagnosed glioma. Study as a whole: Beforehand, treatment had been radiotherapy, temozolomide, or both; the majority received both. Study-level findings and limits: In approximately 93% of patients, immune responses induced by the vaccine occurred. Seemingly, top peripheral T cell clonotype changes bore no relation to pseudoprogression.

Only in-frame clones appear in the TCRdb table, and some are missing; sequencing was by immunoSEQ multiplex PCR. Of 92,000 or so clones listed, 82% are singletons. The chain recombines TRBV4-1 with TRBJ2-5; D gene uncertain. Sequenced material: PBMCs, taken from a glioma patient treated with radiotherapy, temozolomide or both. The sequence was collected from a man between 35 and 55 years old with glioma. Some clones in this sample may be carry-over from other donors' samples. This chain's CDR3 is CASSQDRSETQYF. In nucleotides, the CDR3 is TGCGCCAGCAGCCAAGATAGGTCGGAGACCCAGTACTTC.